This TCR beta chain was recovered during a study of cytomegalovirus exposure and HLA in healthy donors. V lost 0 bases, J lost 8 bases, and 14 bases lay in between. CDR1 SGHAT and CDR2 FQNNGV come from the germline V gene. This CDR3 is built from 15 residues. The PCR ran on 60 Vbeta and 13 Jbeta primers. Clones were sequenced by immunoSEQ multiplex PCR, and TCRdb holds only the in-frame ones, with some missing. The repertoire holds over 150,000 clones, around 80% seen once, with about 1.9% in the top ten. The sample consisted of PBMCs. The genes are TRBV11-2 and TRBJ1-3; the D is unclear. This TCR came from a human donor in good health. CDR3: CASSLDRREVDTIYF. DNA for the CDR3: TGTGCCAGCAGCTTAGACAGACGGGAGGTCGACACCATATATTTT. Combining the CDR3 with reference TRBV11-2 and TRBJ1-3 gives the whole variable domain EAGVAQSPRYKIIEKRQSVAFWCNPISGHATLYWYQQILGQGPKLLIQFQNNGVVDDSQLPKDRFSAERLKGVDSTLKIQPAKLEDSAVYLCASSLDRREVDTIYFGEGSWLTVV.